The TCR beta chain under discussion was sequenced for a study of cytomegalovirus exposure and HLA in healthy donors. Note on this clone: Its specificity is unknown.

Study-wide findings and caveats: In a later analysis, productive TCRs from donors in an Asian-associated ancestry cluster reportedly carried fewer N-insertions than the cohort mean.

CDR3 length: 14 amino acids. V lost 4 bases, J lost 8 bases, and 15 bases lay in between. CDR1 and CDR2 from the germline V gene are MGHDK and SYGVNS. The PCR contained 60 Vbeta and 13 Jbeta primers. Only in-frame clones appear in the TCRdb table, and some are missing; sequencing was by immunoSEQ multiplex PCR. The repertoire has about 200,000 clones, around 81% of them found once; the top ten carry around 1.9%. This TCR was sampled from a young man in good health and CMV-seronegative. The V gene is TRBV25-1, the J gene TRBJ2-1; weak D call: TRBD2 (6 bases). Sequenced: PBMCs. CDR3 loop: CASSASGAKDEQFF. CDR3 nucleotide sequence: TGTGCCAGCAGTGCTTCGGGAGCAAAGGATGAGCAGTTCTTC. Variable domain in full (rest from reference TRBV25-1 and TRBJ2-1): EADIYQTPRYLVIGTGKKITLECSQTMGHDKMYWYQQDPGMELHLIHYSYGVNSTEKGDLSSESTVSRIRTEHFPLTLESARPSHTSQYLCASSASGAKDEQFFGPGTRLTVL.